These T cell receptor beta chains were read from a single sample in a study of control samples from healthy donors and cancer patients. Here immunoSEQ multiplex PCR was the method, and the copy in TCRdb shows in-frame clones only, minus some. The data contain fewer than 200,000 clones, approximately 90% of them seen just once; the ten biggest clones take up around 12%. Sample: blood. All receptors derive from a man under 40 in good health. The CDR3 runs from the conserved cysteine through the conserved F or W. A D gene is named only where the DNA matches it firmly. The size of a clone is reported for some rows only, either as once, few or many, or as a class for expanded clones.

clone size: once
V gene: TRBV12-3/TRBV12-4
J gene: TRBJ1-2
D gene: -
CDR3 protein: CASSPQGNYGYTF
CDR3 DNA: TGTGCCAGCAGTCCCCAGGGGAACTATGGCTACACCTTC

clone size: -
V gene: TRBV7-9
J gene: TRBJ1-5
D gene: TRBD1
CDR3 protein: CASSLTGTVLNQPQHF
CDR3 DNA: TGTGCCAGCAGCTTAACCGGGACAGTCCTTAATCAGCCCCAGCATTTT

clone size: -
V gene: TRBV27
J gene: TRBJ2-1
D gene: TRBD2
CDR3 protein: CASSLSSGGSSYNEQFF
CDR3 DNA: TGTGCCAGCAGTTTATCTAGCGGGGGAAGCTCCTACAATGAGCAGTTCTTC

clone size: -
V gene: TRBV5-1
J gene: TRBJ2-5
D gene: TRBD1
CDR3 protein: CASTGTGEMRVGETQYF
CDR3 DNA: TGCGCCAGCACGGGGACAGGGGAGATGAGGGTCGGAGAGACCCAGTACTTC

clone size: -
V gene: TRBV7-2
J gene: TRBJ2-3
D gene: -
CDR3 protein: CASSLVGGPGDTQYF
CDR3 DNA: TGTGCCAGCAGCTTAGTCGGCGGGCCGGGGGATACGCAGTATTTT

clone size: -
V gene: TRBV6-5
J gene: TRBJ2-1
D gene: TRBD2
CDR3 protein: CASISGSSYNEQFF
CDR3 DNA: TGTGCCAGCATTAGCGGGAGCTCCTACAATGAGCAGTTCTTC

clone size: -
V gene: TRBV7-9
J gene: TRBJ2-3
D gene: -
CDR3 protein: CASSFTGDPTDTQYF
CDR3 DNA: TGTGCCAGCAGCTTTACTGGGGACCCCACAGATACGCAGTATTTT

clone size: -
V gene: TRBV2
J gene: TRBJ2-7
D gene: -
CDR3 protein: CASRDTRGPKMIPRPSYEQYF
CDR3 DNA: TGTGCCAGCAGGGATACCAGGGGACCAAAGATGATACCTCGCCCGTCCTACGAGCAGTACTTC

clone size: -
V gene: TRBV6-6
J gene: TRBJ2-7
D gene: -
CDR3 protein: CASSPGRPVEQYF
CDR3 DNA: TGTGCCAGCAGTCCCGGGCGCCCTGTGGAGCAGTACTTC

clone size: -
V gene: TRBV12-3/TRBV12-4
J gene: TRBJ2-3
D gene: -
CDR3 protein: CASSLMGDTQYF
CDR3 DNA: TGTGCCAGCAGTTTAATGGGGGATACGCAGTATTTT

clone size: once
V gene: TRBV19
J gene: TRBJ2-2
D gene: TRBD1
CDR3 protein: CASTDRASGELFF
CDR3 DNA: TGTGCCAGTACTGACAGGGCCAGCGGGGAGCTGTTTTTT

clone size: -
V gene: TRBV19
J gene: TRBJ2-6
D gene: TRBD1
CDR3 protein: CASHYWGQGTTGANVLTF
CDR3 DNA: TGTGCCAGTCATTATTGGGGACAGGGAACGACTGGGGCCAACGTCCTGACTTTC

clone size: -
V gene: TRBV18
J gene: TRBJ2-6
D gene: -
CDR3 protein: CASSPTLVPGANVLTF
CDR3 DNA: TGTGCCAGCTCACCGACCTTGGTCCCTGGGGCCAACGTCCTGACTTTC

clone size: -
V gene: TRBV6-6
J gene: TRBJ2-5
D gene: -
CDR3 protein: CASSYSRAETQYF
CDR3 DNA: TGTGCCAGCAGTTACTCCAGGGCAGAGACCCAGTACTTC

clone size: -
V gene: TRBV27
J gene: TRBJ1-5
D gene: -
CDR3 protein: CASRGFGNQPQHF
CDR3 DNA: TGTGCCTCACGGGGATTTGGCAATCAGCCCCAGCATTTT

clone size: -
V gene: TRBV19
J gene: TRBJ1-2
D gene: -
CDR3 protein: CASSTSSSGYTF
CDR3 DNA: TGTGCCAGTAGTACCTCAAGTTCTGGCTACACCTTC

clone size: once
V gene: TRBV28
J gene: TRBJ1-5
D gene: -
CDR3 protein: CASSSGQLYSNQPQHF
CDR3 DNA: TGTGCCAGCAGTTCCGGACAGTTATATAGCAATCAGCCCCAGCATTTT

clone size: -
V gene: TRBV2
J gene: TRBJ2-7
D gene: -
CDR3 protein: CASSPPEVGTIYEQYF
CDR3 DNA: TGTGCCAGCAGCCCACCGGAAGTCGGGACCATCTACGAGCAGTACTTC

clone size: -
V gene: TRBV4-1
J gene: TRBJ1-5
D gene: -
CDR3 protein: CASSQDTDSNNQPQHF
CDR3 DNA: TGCGCCAGCAGCCAAGATACAGATAGTAACAATCAGCCCCAGCATTTT

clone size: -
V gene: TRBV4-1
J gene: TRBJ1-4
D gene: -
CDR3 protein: CASSPLISNNEKLFF
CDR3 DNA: TGCGCCAGCAGCCCTTTAATATCAAATAATGAAAAACTGTTTTTT

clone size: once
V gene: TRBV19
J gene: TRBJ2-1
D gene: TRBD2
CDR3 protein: CASTSGGFYNEQFF
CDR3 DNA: TGTGCCAGTACTAGCGGGGGCTTTTACAATGAGCAGTTCTTC

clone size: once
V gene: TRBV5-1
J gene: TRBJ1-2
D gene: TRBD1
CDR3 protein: CASSPGQGSYGYTF
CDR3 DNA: TGCGCCAGCAGCCCCGGACAGGGGAGCTATGGCTACACCTTC

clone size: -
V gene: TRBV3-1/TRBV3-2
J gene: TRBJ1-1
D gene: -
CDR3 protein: CASSQETWNTEAFF
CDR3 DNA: TGTGCCAGCAGCCAAGAGACCTGGAACACTGAAGCTTTCTTT

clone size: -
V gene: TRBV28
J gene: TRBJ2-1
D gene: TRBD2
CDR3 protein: CASSSLAGRYNEQFF
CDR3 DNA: TGTGCCAGCAGTTCACTAGCGGGAAGATACAATGAGCAGTTCTTC

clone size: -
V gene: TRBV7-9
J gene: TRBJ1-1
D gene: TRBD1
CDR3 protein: CASSSATGAAAFF
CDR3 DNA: TGTGCCAGCAGCTCCGCCACAGGGGCAGCTGCTTTCTTT

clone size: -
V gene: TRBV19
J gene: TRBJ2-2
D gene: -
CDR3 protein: CASTPPGRASTGELFF
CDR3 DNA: TGTGCCAGTACCCCTCCGGGTAGGGCATCGACCGGGGAGCTGTTTTTT

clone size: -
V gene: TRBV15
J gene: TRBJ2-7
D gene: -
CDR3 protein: CATSSPGLFYEQYF
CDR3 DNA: TGTGCCACCAGCTCCCCGGGACTCTTCTACGAGCAGTACTTC

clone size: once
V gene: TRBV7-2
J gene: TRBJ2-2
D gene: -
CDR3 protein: CASSRTIIANTGELFF
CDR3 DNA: TGTGCCAGCAGCAGGACCATTATTGCGAACACCGGGGAGCTGTTTTTT

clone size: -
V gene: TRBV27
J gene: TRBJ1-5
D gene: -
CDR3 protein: CASSFAGENQPQHF
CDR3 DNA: TGTGCCAGCAGTTTTGCTGGAGAGAATCAGCCCCAGCATTTT

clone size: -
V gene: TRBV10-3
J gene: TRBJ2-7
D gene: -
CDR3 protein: CAISEGGQKYF
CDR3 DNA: TGTGCCATCAGTGAAGGAGGACAAAAGTACTTC

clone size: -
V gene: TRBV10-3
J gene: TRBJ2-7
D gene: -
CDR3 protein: CAISSPQQGTYEQYF
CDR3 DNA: TGTGCCATCAGTTCACCCCAACAAGGAACCTACGAGCAGTACTTC

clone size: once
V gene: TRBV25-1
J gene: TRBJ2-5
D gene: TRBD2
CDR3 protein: CASSEAWRERRETQYF
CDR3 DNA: TGTGCCAGCAGTGAGGCATGGCGGGAGAGGAGAGAGACCCAGTACTTC

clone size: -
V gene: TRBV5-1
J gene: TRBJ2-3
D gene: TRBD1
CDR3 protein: CARTGASTDTQYF
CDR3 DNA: TGCGCCAGGACAGGGGCCAGCACAGATACGCAGTATTTT

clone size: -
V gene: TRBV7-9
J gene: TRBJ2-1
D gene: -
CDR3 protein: CASTKGGPSDEQFF
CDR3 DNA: TGTGCCAGCACCAAGGGGGGGCCAAGCGATGAGCAGTTCTTC

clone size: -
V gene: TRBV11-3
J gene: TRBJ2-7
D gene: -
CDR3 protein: CASSPGCEQYF
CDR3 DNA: TGTGCCAGCAGCCCAGGGTGCGAGCAGTACTTC

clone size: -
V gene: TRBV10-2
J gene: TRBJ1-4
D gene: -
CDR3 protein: CASSDGGLNNEKLFF
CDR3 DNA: TGCGCCAGCAGTGATGGGGGGTTGAATAATGAAAAACTGTTTTTT

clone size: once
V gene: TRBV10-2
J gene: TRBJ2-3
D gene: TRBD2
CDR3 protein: CASSAGSGGPSTDTQYF
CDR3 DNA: TGCGCCAGCAGTGCGGGTTCGGGGGGTCCTAGCACAGATACGCAGTATTTT

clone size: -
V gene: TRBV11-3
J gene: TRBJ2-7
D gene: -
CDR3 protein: CASSPPQPYEQYF
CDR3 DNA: TGTGCCAGCAGCCCCCCCCAACCCTACGAGCAGTACTTC

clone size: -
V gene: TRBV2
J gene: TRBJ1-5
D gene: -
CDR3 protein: CASGFYSNQPQHF
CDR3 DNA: TGTGCCAGCGGGTTTTATAGCAATCAGCCCCAGCATTTT

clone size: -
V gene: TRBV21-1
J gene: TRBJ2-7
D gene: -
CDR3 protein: CASSEGGTVPYEQYF
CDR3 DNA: TGTGCCAGCAGCGAGGGGGGAACAGTTCCCTACGAGCAGTACTTC

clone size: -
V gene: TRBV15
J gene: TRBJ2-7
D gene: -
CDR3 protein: CATSRDFYEQYF
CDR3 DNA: TGTGCCACCAGCAGGGATTTCTACGAGCAGTACTTC

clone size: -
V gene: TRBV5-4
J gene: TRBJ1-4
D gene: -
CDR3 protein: CASSRMGGQEKLFF
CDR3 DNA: TGTGCCAGCAGCAGGATGGGGGGGCAAGAAAAACTGTTTTTT

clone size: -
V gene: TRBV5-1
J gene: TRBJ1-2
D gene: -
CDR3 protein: CASSLGVDYGYTF
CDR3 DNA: TGCGCCAGCAGCTTGGGTGTGGACTATGGCTACACCTTC

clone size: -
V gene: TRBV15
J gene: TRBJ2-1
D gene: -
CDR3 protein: CATSAHGGSYNEQFF
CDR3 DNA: TGTGCCACCAGCGCACACGGGGGTTCATACAATGAGCAGTTCTTC

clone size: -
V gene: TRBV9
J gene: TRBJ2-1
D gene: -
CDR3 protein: CASSVLASREQFF
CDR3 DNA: TGTGCCAGCAGCGTACTAGCATCGCGGGAGCAGTTCTTC

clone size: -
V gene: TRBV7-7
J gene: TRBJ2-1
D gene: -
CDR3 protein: CASSPGRGRSYNEQFF
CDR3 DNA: TGTGCCAGCAGCCCGGGTCGGGGGAGGTCCTACAATGAGCAGTTCTTC

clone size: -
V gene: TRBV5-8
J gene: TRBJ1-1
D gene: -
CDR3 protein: CASSFRGTEAFF
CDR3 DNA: TGTGCCAGCAGCTTCCGAGGCACTGAAGCTTTCTTT

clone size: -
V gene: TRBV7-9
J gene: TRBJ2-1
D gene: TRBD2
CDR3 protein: CATSGRAYNEQFF
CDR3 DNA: TGTGCCACGAGCGGGAGGGCCTACAATGAGCAGTTCTTC